Following are 30 T cell receptor beta chains from one sample sequenced in a study of blood T cell repertoires in COVID-19. Some clones are missing from TCRdb's copy, which holds only in-frame ones; the method was immunoSEQ multiplex PCR. The sample lists 350,000 to 450,000 clones, nearly 90% occurring once. Sequenced sample: PBMCs or T cells enriched from blood (not recorded which). These receptors originate from a woman aged 25 to 39 who had recovered from COVID-19.

Comments on this clone: The germline gene is not matched at one end of the junction; a read error may be the cause. The V gene is TRBV6-2 or TRBV6-3, the J gene TRBJ1-4; D ambiguous. The germline CDR1 and CDR2 sequences are MNHEY and SVGEGT. The CDR3 is 15 residues long. As DNA, the CDR3 is TGTGTCAGCAGTTTTTCTTTGTCCGGCGGGGAAAAACTGTTTTTT. Translating gives CVSSFSLSGGEKLFF.

This chain connects TRBV19 to TRBJ1-2; 7 nucleotides match TRBD1. This CDR3 comprises 13 residues. J lost 4 bases, V lost 10 bases, and 9 bases had no gene match. Germline lookup yields CDR1 LNHDA and CDR2 SQIVND (reference sequence). Here the CDR3 DNA reads TGTGCCACCCAGCCGACAGGGCGCTATGGCTACACCTTC. Protein product: CATQPTGRYGYTF. The full variable domain, completed using reference TRBV19 and TRBJ1-2, is DGGITQSPKYLFRKEGQNVTLSCEQNLNHDAMYWYRQDPGQGLRLIYYSQIVNDFQKGDIAEGYSVSREKKESFPLTVTSAQKNPTAFYLCATQPTGRYGYTFGSGTRLTVV.

The V gene is TRBV7-8, the J gene TRBJ1-2; D is possibly TRBD1 (6 bases). This CDR3 region has 16 residues. Per the germline V gene, CDR1 is SGHVS and CDR2 is FQNEAQ. V lost 3 bases to trimming and J lost 2 bases, with 16 bases between them. CDR3 sequence reads: CASSFGPGQLNYGYTF. DNA for the CDR3: TGTGCCAGCAGCTTCGGACCGGGACAATTAAACTATGGCTACACCTTC. Full variable domain (rest looked up from reference TRBV7-8 and TRBJ1-2): GAGVSQSPRYKVAKRGQDVALRCDPISGHVSLFWYQQALGQGPEFLTYFQNEAQLDKSGLPSDRFFAERPEGSVSTLKIQRTQQEDSAVYLCASSFGPGQLNYGYTFGSGTRLTVV.

This rearrangement joins TRBV15 to TRBJ1-3, with 9 bases aligning to TRBD1. Germline V gene sequence: CDR1 LNHNV, CDR2 YYDKDF (reference sequence). V dropped 0 bases and J dropped 0; count of bases not matched to a gene: 9. The CDR3 contains 19 residues. The CDR3 coding sequence is TGTGCCACCAGCAGAGATCCACGGACAGGGGCCTACTCTGGAAACACCATATATTTT. Its protein is CATSRDPRTGAYSGNTIYF.

J is TRBJ1-6 and V is TRBV4-3; no clear D. This CDR3 comprises 14 residues. CDR1 and CDR2 (germline): LGHNA, YSLEER. Trimming cost V 0 bases and J 7 bases, with 7 bases left between them. CDR3 in DNA: TGCGCCAGCAGCCAAGAAAGGAGAAATTCACCCCTCCACTTT. It codes for CASSQERRNSPLHF.

This chain's CDR3 is CASSYLAGTGGRDTQYF. In DNA form, the CDR3 reads TGTGCCAGCAGTTATCTGGCCGGGACAGGGGGCCGTGATACGCAGTATTTT. The chain carries TRBV27 and TRBJ2-3; 12 bases fit TRBD1. The J segment lost 6 bases and the V segment lost 4 bases, leaving 11 bases of the junction unmatched. This CDR3 comprises 17 residues. Germline CDR1 MNHEY, CDR2 SMNVEV (reference sequence).

The chain couples TRBV6-1 to TRBJ1-1, with D perhaps matching TRBD1 (5 bases). The CDR3 sequence is 16 residues long. Trimming cost V 2 bases and J 2 bases, with 15 bases left between them. Looked up from germline, CDR1 is MNHNS and CDR2 is SASEGT. The CDR3 reads CASSEMVGTGNTEAFF. The CDR3 bases are TGTGCCAGCAGTGAAATGGTCGGTACAGGAAACACTGAAGCTTTCTTT.

The sample holds one count of this clone. The rearrangement links TRBV27 to TRBJ2-3; 10 bases agree with TRBD2. The CDR3 totals 16 residues. V shed 1 base and J 10 bases; nucleotides not matched to a gene: 11. CDR1 is MNHEY and CDR2 is SMNVEV in the germline V gene (reference sequence). The CDR3 spells CASSLYSGRSVGAQYF. The CDR3 DNA reads TGTGCCAGCAGTTTATATAGCGGGAGGAGTGTGGGCGCGCAGTATTTT.

Only one count was recorded for this clone. The rearrangement links TRBV18 to TRBJ2-7; 13 bases fit TRBD2. There are 17 residues in the CDR3. Germline V gene lookup returns CDR1 KGHSH and CDR2 LQKENI. The ends lost 3 bases at V and 4 bases at J; junction bases unmatched: 9. The DNA of the CDR3 is TGTGCCAGCTCACCGACCTCGGGACTAGCGGGGAAGTACGAGCAGTACTTC. Translation gives CASSPTSGLAGKYEQYF.

A word on this clone: The junction shows a germline mismatch at one end, possibly a read error. The J gene is TRBJ1-1, the V gene TRBV2; D not resolved. The CDR3 loop spans 12 amino acids. The germline V gene encodes CDR1 SNHLY and CDR2 FYNNEI. For the CDR3, the DNA is TGTGCCGGCAGAATGGCGAACACTGAAGCTTTCTTT. Its translation is CAGRMANTEAFF.

In its sample, this clone was seen a few times. The V call is TRBV29-1, the J call TRBJ2-1, with TRBD1 identical over 7 bases. Germline V gene lookup returns CDR1 SQVTM and CDR2 ANQGSEA. This CDR3 comprises 11 residues. The CDR3 nucleotides are TGCAGGGCAGGGGGAGCTCATGAGCAGTTCTTC. Translating gives CRAGGAHEQFF.

CDR3 coding DNA: TGTGCCAGCAGCGTAGAGGGACTGAGATACAATGAGCAGTTCTTC. As protein: CASSVEGLRYNEQFF. The chain has TRBV9 and TRBJ2-1; TRBD2 is a possible D gene (6 bases). This CDR3 region has 15 residues. Germline CDR1 is SGDLS and CDR2 is YYNGEE. V shed 0 bases and J shed 4 bases, with 11 bases lying between them.

This rearrangement joins TRBV7-9 to TRBJ1-2; no clear D. Germline loops: CDR1 SEHNR, CDR2 FQNEAQ (reference sequence). This CDR3 region has 12 residues. V was trimmed by 1 base and J by 4 bases, leaving 4 bases between them. CDR3 sequence reads: CASSLDTYGYTF. CDR3 bases: TGTGCCAGCAGCTTAGACACCTATGGCTACACCTTC.

The rearrangement joins TRBV5-6 to TRBJ2-1, with TRBD2 matching over 12 bases. The CDR3 contains 15 residues. The junction had 5 bases not matched to a gene; V was cut back by 4 bases and J by 6 bases. From germline, CDR1 is SGHDT and CDR2 YYEEEE. CDR3 region: CASSNGLAGINEQFF. Written as DNA, the CDR3 is TGTGCCAGCAGCAACGGACTAGCGGGGATCAATGAGCAGTTCTTC.

This clone came up once. The rearrangement links TRBV15 to TRBJ1-4; 8 bases are shared with TRBD1. The CDR3 contains 15 residues. J was trimmed by 4 bases and V by 1 base; bases with no gene match: 2. The germline V gene encodes CDR1 LNHNV and CDR2 YYDKDF (reference sequence). The CDR3 spells CATSRAGGYNEKLFF. The CDR3 DNA is TGTGCCACCAGCAGAGCAGGGGGCTATAATGAAAAACTGTTTTTT.

CDR3 nucleotides: TGCGCCAGCAGCTTGAAGGGTGGGAGATATGAAAAACTGTTTTTT. Protein product: CASSLKGGRYEKLFF. The chain couples TRBV5-1 to TRBJ1-4, with unresolved D. This CDR3 contains 15 residues. Deletions cut 1 base from V and 6 bases from J, with 13 bases between. Germline CDR1 SGHRS, CDR2 YFSETQ.

Concerning this clone itself: The sample holds other DNA sequences that translate to the same CDR3. V and J are TRBV30 and TRBJ1-3, with D uncertain. The CDR3 totals 14 residues. The V gene's germline CDR1 is GTSNPN and CDR2 SVGIG (reference sequence). V lost 0 bases and J lost 4, with 10 bases in between. CDR3 in amino acids: CAWSVGVAGNTIYF. CDR3 nucleotides: TGTGCCTGGAGTGTCGGGGTGGCGGGAAACACCATATATTTT.

The chain couples TRBV5-1 to TRBJ2-3; TRBD1 agrees at 8 bases. This CDR3 contains 14 residues. Germline values: CDR1 SGHRS, CDR2 YFSETQ. The V segment lost 2 bases and the J segment 3 bases; nucleotides outside the gene matches: 2. CDR3 residues: CASSFDRGTDTQYF. DNA of the CDR3: TGCGCCAGCAGCTTTGACAGGGGAACAGATACGCAGTATTTT.

The V gene is TRBV9, the J gene TRBJ2-7; perhaps TRBD2 as D (5 bases). This CDR3 region has 14 residues. Trimming pared 2 bases from V and 0 bases from J, leaving 9 bases between. Germline loops: CDR1 SGDLS, CDR2 YYNGEE. CDR3: CASSVRDGSYEQYF. DNA of the CDR3: TGTGCCAGCAGCGTCCGGGATGGCTCCTACGAGCAGTACTTC.

The chain is built from TRBV25-1 and TRBJ2-4; D perhaps matches TRBD1 (6 bases). Trimming pared 6 bases from V and 4 bases from J, leaving 7 bases between. The CDR3 runs 12 residues. Germline V gives CDR1 MGHDK, CDR2 SYGVNS. CDR3 sequence reads: CASRDRKNIQYF. The CDR3 bases are TGTGCCAGCAGGGACAGAAAAAACATTCAGTACTTC.

This clone was counted only a few times. The chain carries TRBV19 and TRBJ1-6; no clear D gene. Trimming removed 4 bases at V and 7 bases at J, with 17 bases between. Germline CDR1 reads LNHDA; CDR2 reads SQIVND (reference sequence). The CDR3 totals 16 residues. The CDR3 spells CASSKVSRTRNSPLHF. The DNA of the CDR3 is TGTGCCAGTAGTAAGGTATCCAGGACTAGAAATTCACCCCTCCACTTT. Filled out from reference TRBV19 and TRBJ1-6, the complete variable domain reads DGGITQSPKYLFRKEGQNVTLSCEQNLNHDAMYWYRQDPGQGLRLIYYSQIVNDFQKGDIAEGYSVSREKKESFPLTVTSAQKNPTAFYLCASSKVSRTRNSPLHFGNGTRLTVT.

The chain links TRBV15 to TRBJ1-2; 8 nucleotides match TRBD1. V shed 0 bases, J shed 7 bases, and the junction held 7 bases outside the gene matches. The germline V gene has CDR1 LNHNV and CDR2 YYDKDF (reference sequence). The CDR3 totals 15 residues. The CDR3 bases are TGTGCCACCAGCAGAGATTGGACAGGGTCGGCTGGCTACACCTTC. Protein sequence: CATSRDWTGSAGYTF.

This clone appeared a single time. The gene calls are TRBV4-2 and TRBJ1-6; TRBD1 matches at 10 bases. V gave up 3 bases and J gave up 13 bases; unmatched junction bases: 6. The CDR3 has 14 residues. The germline V gene encodes CDR1 LGHNA and CDR2 YNFKEQ. The chain's CDR3 is CASSQRTGGGPLHF. The CDR3 DNA reads TGTGCCAGCAGCCAGCGGACAGGGGGAGGGCCCCTCCACTTT.

This clone came up once. The chain is built from TRBV19 and TRBJ2-7; no reliable D call. The CDR3 is 15 residues long. CDR1 and CDR2 from the germline V gene are LNHDA and SQIVND (reference sequence). The V end lost 5 bases, the J end lost 2 bases, and 16 bases lay between the germline ends. As DNA, the CDR3 is TGTGCCAGTAGTGCTCGGTGGGCCCGAACCTACGAGCAGTACTTC. Encoded protein: CASSARWARTYEQYF.

This clone was detected only once. The chain carries TRBV5-1 and TRBJ1-2; no clear D. This CDR3 has 15 amino acids. Germline-derived CDR1 and CDR2 are SGHRS and YFSETQ. Trimming removed 4 bases at V and 4 bases at J, with 17 bases between. CDR3 loop: CASSPESTAVYGYTF. The CDR3 DNA follows: TGCGCCAGCAGCCCGGAGAGCACTGCCGTCTATGGCTACACCTTC.

This clone appeared a single time. V usage is TRBV5-4 and J usage is TRBJ2-1; 8 nucleotides agree with TRBD2. This CDR3 is built from 17 residues. V shed 3 bases, J shed 6 bases, and the junction held 14 bases outside the gene matches. CDR1 SGHNT and CDR2 YYREEE come from the germline V gene (reference sequence). DNA of the CDR3: TGTGCCAGCAGCTCACTAGCGGCCCCGACGAATCTCAATGAGCAGTTCTTC. Residues: CASSSLAAPTNLNEQFF.

This chain links TRBV6-5 with TRBJ2-7, with TRBD1 identical over 7 bases. Germline V gene data show CDR1 as MNHEY and CDR2 as SVGAGI. The CDR3 is 15 amino acids. The V and J ends lost 5 bases and 2 bases, in that order; junction bases with no gene match: 9. The CDR3 sequence: CASSPLGTVTYEQYF. The CDR3 DNA sequence: TGTGCCAGCAGTCCCCTCGGGACAGTAACCTACGAGCAGTACTTC.

This clone appeared a single time. This sequence joins TRBV7-2 and TRBJ1-4, with a possible D match to TRBD1 (6 bases). This CDR3 region has 15 residues. Trimming shortened V by 5 bases and J by 0 bases, and 10 bases separated the two germline ends. Germline values: CDR1 SGHTA, CDR2 FQGNSA. The CDR3 region is CASSKHRATNEKLFF. CDR3 coding DNA: TGTGCCAGCAGCAAACACAGGGCAACTAATGAAAAACTGTTTTTT.

The chain uses TRBV30 and TRBJ2-7; 7 nucleotides align to TRBD1. This CDR3 is 13 amino acids long. V trimming: 4 bases; J trimming: 3 bases; junction bases outside the gene matches: 6. Germline CDR1 and CDR2: GTSNPN and SVGIG (reference sequence). CDR3 bases: TGTGCCTGGAAATCAGGGGGAGTCTACGAGCAGTACTTC. This sequence encodes CAWKSGGVYEQYF. The full variable domain, with the rest looked up from reference TRBV30 and TRBJ2-7, is SQTIHQWPATLVQPVGSPLSLECTVEGTSNPNLYWYRQAAGRGLQLLFYSVGIGQISSEVPQNLSASRPQDRQFILSSKKLLLSDSGFYLCAWKSGGVYEQYFGPGTRLTVT.

CDR3 loop: CASSFPGSTEAFF. CDR3 bases: TGTGCCAGCAGTTTCCCGGGATCCACTGAAGCTTTCTTT. V usage is TRBV27 and J usage is TRBJ1-1; D gene uncertain. Per germline, CDR1 MNHEY and CDR2 SMNVEV (reference sequence). Trimming shortened V by 3 bases and J by 4 bases, and 9 bases separated the two germline ends. This CDR3 has 13 amino acids.